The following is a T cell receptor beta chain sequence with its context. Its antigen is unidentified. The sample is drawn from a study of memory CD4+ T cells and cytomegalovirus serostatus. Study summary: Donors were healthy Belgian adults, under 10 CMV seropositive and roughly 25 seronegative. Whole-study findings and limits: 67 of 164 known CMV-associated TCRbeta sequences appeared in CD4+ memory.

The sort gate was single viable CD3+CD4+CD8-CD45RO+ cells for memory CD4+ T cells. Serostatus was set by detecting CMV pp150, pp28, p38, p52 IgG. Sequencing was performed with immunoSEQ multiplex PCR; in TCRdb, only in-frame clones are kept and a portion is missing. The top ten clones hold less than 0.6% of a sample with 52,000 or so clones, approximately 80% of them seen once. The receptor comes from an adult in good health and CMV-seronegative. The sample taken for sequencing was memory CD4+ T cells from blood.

The CDR3 sequence: CASSWGGPGETQYF. Written as DNA, the CDR3 is TGCGCCAGCAGCTGGGGGGGGCCAGGGGAGACCCAGTACTTC. The V and J genes are TRBV10-2 and TRBJ2-5; D is possibly TRBD2 (7 bases). Germline V gives CDR1 WSHSY, CDR2 SAAADI. Deletions cut 6 bases from V and 5 bases from J, with 16 bases between. The length of the CDR3 is 14 residues.